The source of this T cell receptor beta chain is a study of T cells in Graves' hyperthyroidism and ophthalmopathy. Whole-study context: At initial diagnosis, before any treatment had begun, peripheral blood was obtained.

RNA transcripts provided the source from which TCR beta CDR3 regions were amplified. HTBI primers were the set used in a first-round RT-PCR of the TCR CDR3. TCRdb used MiXCR to reprocess the multiplex PCR reads, holding one entry per CDR3 protein. This table holds under 500,000 distinct CDR3 sequences, about 14% found once. Note on this clonotype: Antigen: not known.

Regarding the study as a whole: Ophthalmopathy was separated from stable hyperthyroidism by a 13 V-J model.

Germline V CDR1 and CDR2: MNHEY, SMNVEV (reference sequence). V lost 4 bases and J 0 bases, leaving 13 bases between the germline ends. The CDR3 is made up of 16 amino acids. The rearrangement links TRBV27 to TRBJ2-1; the D gene is possibly TRBD2 (5 bases). Sequences were obtained from blood. The source is a man over 45 with Graves' ophthalmopathy. The CDR3 nucleotides read TGTGCCAGCAGTTCGGAGCGGCCTAGCTCCTACAATGAGCAGTTCTTC. This sequence encodes CASSSERPSSYNEQFF.